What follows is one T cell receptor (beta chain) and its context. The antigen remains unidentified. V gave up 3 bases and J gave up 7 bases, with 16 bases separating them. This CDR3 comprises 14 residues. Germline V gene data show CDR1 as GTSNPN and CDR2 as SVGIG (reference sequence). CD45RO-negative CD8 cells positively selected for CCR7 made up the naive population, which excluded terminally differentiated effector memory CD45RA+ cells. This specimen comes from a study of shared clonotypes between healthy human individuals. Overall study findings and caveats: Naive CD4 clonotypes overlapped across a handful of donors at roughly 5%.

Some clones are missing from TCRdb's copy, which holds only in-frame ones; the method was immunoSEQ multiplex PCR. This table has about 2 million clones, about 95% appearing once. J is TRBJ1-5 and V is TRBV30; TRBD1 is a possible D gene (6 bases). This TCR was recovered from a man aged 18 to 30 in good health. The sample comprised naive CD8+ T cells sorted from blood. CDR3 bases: TGTGCCTGGAGCCTACAGGGTCCGACCCAGCCCCAGCATTTT. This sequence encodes CAWSLQGPTQPQHF. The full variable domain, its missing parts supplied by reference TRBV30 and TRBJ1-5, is SQTIHQWPATLVQPVGSPLSLECTVEGTSNPNLYWYRQAAGRGLQLLFYSVGIGQISSEVPQNLSASRPQDRQFILSSKKLLLSDSGFYLCAWSLQGPTQPQHFGDGTRLSIL.